This TCR beta chain was captured in a study of human T cells and chemical hapten exposure. Whole-study context: After 6 days, upper back 0.01% DPC patch tests were scored.

CDR1 is SQVTM and CDR2 is ANQGSEA in the germline V gene. Between the trimmed V and J ends, which lost 0 bases and 8 bases, there was a span of 16 bases. The CDR3 has 14 residues. TCRdb re-analysed the RACE reads in MiXCR, keeping a single row per CDR3 protein. The sample lists around 360,000 distinct CDR3 sequences, about 6% seen once, with 4.5% to 6% in the top ten. The time point denotes: patch test 2, 6 weeks after DPC sensitization. Regarding treatment: therapeutic diphenylcyclopropenone sensitization with weekly scalp DPC. This chain uses TRBV29-1 with TRBJ1-2; D is unclear. This material consisted of whole blood, taken in connection with sensitization to the hapten diphenylcyclopropenone (DPC). The clonotype originates from a woman between 18 and 29 years old with alopecia areata. Some clones in this sample may be carry-over from other donors' samples. The CDR3 region is CSVEDQEDAEGYTF. In DNA, the CDR3 is TGCAGCGTTGAAGATCAGGAGGACGCGGAGGGCTACACCTTC.